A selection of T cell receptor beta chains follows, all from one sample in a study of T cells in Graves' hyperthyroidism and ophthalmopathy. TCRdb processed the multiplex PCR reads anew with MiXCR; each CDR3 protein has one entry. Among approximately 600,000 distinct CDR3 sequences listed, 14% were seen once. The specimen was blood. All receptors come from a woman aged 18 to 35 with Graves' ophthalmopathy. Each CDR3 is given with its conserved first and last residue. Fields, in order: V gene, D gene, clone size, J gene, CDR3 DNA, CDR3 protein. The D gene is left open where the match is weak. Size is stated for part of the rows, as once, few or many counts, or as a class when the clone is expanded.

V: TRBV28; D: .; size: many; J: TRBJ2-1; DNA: TGTGCCAGCAGTTTATGGGGGCGGCGGGTCTACAATGAGCAGTTCTTC; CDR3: CASSLWGRRVYNEQFF
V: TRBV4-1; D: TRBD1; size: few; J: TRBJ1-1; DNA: TGCGCCAGCAGCCAAGATTCCAGGACAGGGGGCTTAGAAAACACTGAAGCTTTCTTT; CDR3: CASSQDSRTGGLENTEAFF
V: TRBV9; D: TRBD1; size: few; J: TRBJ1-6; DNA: TGTGCCAGCAGCTCCAGGGGGCAGGACAATTCACCCCTCCACTTT; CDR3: CASSSRGQDNSPLHF
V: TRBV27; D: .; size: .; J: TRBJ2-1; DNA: TGTGCCAGCAGTTTTGGGCGTATATCGGATGAGCAGTTCTTC; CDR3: CASSFGRISDEQFF
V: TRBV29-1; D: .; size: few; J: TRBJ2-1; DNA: TGCAGCGTTGACCAGGCTGGGTGGAATGAGCAGTTCTTC; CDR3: CSVDQAGWNEQFF
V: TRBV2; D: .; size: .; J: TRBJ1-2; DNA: TGTGCCAGCAGTGAAGGGCCCCATAACTCGGGCTACACCTTC; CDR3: CASSEGPHNSGYTF
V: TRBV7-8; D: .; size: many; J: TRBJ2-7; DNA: TGTGCCAGCAGCCCGATAATTGGCGGCGAGCAGTACTTC; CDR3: CASSPIIGGEQYF
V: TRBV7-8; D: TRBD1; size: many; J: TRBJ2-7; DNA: TGTGCCAGCAGCTCCAGACAGGGTCACTCCTACGAGCAGTACTTC; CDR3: CASSSRQGHSYEQYF
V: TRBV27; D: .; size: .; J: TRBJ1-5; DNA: TGTGCCAGCAGGCAACAGGGATATAGCAATCAGCCCCAGCATTTT; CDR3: CASRQQGYSNQPQHF
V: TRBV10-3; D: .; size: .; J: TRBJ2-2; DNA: TGTGCCATCAAACTAGCTCCTTACACCGGGGAGCTGTTTTTT; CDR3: CAIKLAPYTGELFF
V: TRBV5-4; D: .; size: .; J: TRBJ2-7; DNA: TGTGCCAGCAGCTCTTCGGGCAACAATTACGAGCAGTACTTC; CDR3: CASSSSGNNYEQYF
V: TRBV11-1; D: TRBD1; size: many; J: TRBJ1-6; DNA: TGTGCCAGCAGCGGAAGGACAGGTACCCTCCACTTT; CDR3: CASSGRTGTLHF
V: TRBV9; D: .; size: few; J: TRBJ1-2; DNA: TGTGCCAGCAGCGTAGAGTCCGGCCCGGGCCTCTATGGCTACACCTTC; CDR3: CASSVESGPGLYGYTF
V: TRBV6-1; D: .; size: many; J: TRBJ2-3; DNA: TGTGCCAGCACGGAAAGACCGTGGGGGGCAGATACGCAGTATTTT; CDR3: CASTERPWGADTQYF
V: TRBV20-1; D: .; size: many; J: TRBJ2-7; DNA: TGCAGTGCTAGAGCCCGGACAGAGGGCGAGCAGTACTTC; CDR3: CSARARTEGEQYF
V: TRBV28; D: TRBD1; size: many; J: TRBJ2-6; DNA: TGTGCCAGCAGTCCTTCGGGACAGGGAATCGCTGGGGCCAACGTCCTGACTTTC; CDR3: CASSPSGQGIAGANVLTF
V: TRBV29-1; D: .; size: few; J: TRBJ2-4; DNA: TGCAGCGTTGAAAAGGGTGGGGAAAACATTCAGTACTTC; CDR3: CSVEKGGENIQYF
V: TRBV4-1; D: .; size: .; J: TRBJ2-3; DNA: TGCGCCAGCAGCCAAGAAACGCGGCAGGCAGATACGCAGTATTTT; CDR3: CASSQETRQADTQYF
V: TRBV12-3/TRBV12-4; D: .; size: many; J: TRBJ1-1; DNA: TGTGCCAGCGGGTTTGGGGAAGCTTTCTTT; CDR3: CASGFGEAFF
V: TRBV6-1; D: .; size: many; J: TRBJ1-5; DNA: TGTGCCAGCAGTCCTTATAGCAATCAGCCCCAGCATTTT; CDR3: CASSPYSNQPQHF
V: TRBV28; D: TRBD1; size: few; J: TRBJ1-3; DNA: TGTGCCAGCAGACAGGGGGCTGGTGGAAACACCATATATTTT; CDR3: CASRQGAGGNTIYF
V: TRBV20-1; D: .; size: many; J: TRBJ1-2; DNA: TGCAGTGCTGAACAGGTGACCGAGGACTATGGCTACACCTTC; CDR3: CSAEQVTEDYGYTF
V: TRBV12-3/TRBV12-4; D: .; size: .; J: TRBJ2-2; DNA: TGTGCCAGCAGTGAAAGGGTCGGGGAGCTGTTTTTT; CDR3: CASSERVGELFF
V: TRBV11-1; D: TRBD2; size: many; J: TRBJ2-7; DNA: TGTGCCAGCAGCCCAGGGACGGCGGGAGGGCCAGGCGAGCAGTACTTC; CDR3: CASSPGTAGGPGEQYF
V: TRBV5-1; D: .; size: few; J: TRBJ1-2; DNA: TGCGCCAGCAGCGGGGAGGTGGGCGGCTACACCTTC; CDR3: CASSGEVGGYTF
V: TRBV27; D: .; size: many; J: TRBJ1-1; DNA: TGTGCCAGCAGCCCGGCGGGTGGCACTGAAGCTTTCTTT; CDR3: CASSPAGGTEAFF
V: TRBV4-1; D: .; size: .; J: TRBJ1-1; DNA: TGCGCCAGCAGCCAAGAGCCAGGCGCGGGCACTGAAGCTTTCTTT; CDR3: CASSQEPGAGTEAFF
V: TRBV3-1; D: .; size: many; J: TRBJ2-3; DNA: TGTGCCAGCAGCCAAGATCCGGGGCACTTTTATACGCAGTATTTT; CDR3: CASSQDPGHFYTQYF
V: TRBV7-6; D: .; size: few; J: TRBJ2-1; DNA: TGTGCCAGCACCCCCGGGAGCCTCTACAATGAGCAGTTCTTC; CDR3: CASTPGSLYNEQFF
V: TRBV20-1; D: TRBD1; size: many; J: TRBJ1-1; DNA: TGCAGTGCTAGCGACCCGGGACAGGGGGACACTGAAGCTTTCTTT; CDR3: CSASDPGQGDTEAFF
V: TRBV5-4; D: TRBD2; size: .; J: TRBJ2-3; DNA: TGTGCCAGCAGCCCTGGAAGGGTAGCGGGAGTCAGCACAGATACGCAGTATTTT; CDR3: CASSPGRVAGVSTDTQYF
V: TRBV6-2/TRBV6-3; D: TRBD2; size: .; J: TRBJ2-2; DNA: TGTGCCAGCAGGTTTAGCGGGAGGTCGCGCACCGGGGAGCTGTTTTTT; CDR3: CASRFSGRSRTGELFF
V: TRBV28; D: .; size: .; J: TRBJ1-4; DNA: TGTGCCAGCAGTTTATTGAGTCGTGAAAAACTGTTTTTT; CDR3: CASSLLSREKLFF
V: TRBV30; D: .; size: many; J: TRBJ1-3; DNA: TGTGCCTGGAGTAGACGAGACAGGAACACCATATATTTT; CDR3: CAWSRRDRNTIYF
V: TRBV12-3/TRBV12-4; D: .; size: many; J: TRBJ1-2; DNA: TGTGCCAGCAGTTTTGGACAGCCAAACTATGGCTACACCTTC; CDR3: CASSFGQPNYGYTF
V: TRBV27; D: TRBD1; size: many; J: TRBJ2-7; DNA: TGTGCCAGCAGTTTTCTCGGGACAGTCTCCTACGAGCAGTACTTC; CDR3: CASSFLGTVSYEQYF